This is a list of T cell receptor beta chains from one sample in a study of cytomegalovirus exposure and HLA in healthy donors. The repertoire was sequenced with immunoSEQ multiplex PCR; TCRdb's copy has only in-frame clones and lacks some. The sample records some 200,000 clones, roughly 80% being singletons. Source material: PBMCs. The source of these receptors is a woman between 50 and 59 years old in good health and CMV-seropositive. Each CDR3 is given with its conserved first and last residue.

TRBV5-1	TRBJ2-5	CASSTGLAAGTQYF
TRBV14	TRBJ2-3	CASSQPGTSGRDTQYF
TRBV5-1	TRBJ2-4	CASRSKGDYDKNIQYF
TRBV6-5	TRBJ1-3	CASSPGTVTTIYF
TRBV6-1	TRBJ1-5	CASSVNRGLNQPQHF
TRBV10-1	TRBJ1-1	CASSALLGGTEAFF
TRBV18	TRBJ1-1	CASSPGADTEAFF
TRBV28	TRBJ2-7	CASSRTEQHF
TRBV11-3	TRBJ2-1	CASSKGGQGISEQFF
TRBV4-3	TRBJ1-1	CASSQDSRGKIGETEAFF
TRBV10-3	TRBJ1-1	CAISSGTGGAFF
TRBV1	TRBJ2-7	CTSSQESGGYEQYF
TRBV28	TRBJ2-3	CASSRGLAHTDTQYF
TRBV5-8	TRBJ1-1	CASSPPPNTEAFF
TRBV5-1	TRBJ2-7	CASSFQGPTYEQYF
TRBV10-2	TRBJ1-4	CASSESRGTAEKLFF
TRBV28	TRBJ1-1	CASSLWTGPNTEAFF
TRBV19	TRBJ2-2	CASSILGQTTGELFF
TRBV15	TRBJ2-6	CATSRAAGSAGANVLTF
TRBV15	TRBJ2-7	CATSRQTPGEQYF
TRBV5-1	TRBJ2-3	CASSFDGGGYGGDTQYF
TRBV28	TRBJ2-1	CASSFRLLRTSVDNEQFF
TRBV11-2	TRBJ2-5	CASSLARYQETQYF
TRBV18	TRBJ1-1	CASSPVRVTEAFF
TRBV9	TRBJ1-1	CASSVALGGEAFF
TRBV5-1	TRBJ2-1	CASSRLLAAPYNEQFF
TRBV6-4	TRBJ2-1	CASSYGAGANNEQFF
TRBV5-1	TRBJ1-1	CASSPRGQPNTEAFF
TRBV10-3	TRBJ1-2	CAISSGQSYGYTF
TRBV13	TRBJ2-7	CASSTGTGGSYEQYF
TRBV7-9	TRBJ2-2	CASRSGTVTGELFF
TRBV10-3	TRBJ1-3	CAISGGQLSSGNTIYF
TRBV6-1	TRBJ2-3	CASTPGLITDTQYF
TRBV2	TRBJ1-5	CASTTGQTGNQPQHF
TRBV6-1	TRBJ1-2	CASSGTPTNYGYTF
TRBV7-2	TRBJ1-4	CASSLSFSVINEKLFF
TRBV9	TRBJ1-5	CASSATGGNQPQHF
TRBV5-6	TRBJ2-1	CASSLVGTSGGNEQFF
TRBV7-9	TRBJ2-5	CASSLGGHPQETQYF
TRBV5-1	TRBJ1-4	CASSLGQGGTNEKLFF
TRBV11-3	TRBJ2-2	CASSLSGRRHTGELFF
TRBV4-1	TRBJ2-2	CASSGGAHTGELFF
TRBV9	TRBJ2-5	CASSVGAKEGETQYF
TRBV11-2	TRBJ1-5	CASSERGSNQPQHF
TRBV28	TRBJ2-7	CASSLGGPHEQYF
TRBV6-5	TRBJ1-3	CASSYSQGSGNTIYF
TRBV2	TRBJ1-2	CASSDRRYYGYTF
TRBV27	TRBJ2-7	CASSRGLSGNEQYF
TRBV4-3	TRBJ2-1	CASSREGGDEQFF
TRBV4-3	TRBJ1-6	CASSQDLGTGANSPLHF
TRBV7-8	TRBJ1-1	CASSLYRDTEAFF
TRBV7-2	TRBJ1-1	CASSLVDRKAFF
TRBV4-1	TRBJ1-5	CASSQVLLQPQHF
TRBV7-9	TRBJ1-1	CAIRQDFMNTEAFF
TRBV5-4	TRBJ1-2	CASSLPQRQGKVGGYTF